This T cell receptor (beta chain) was captured in a study of blood T cell repertoires in COVID-19. Cohorts were determined from participant-reported clinical history. TCRdb's copy holds only in-frame clones and misses some; the assay was immunoSEQ multiplex PCR. The table lists under 200,000 clones, around 80% of them singletons. J lost 4 bases, V lost 4 bases, and 6 bases had no gene match. Germline CDR1 and CDR2: SGHNT and YYREEE (reference sequence). The CDR3 totals 15 residues. Sequenced material: PBMCs or T cells enriched from blood (not recorded which). The V call is TRBV5-4, the J call TRBJ2-1; 9 bases map to TRBD1. The TCR was taken from a woman in her sixties or seventies who had recovered from COVID-19. The CDR3, as DNA: TGTGCCAGCAGCCCCGGACAGGGGATGTACAATGAGCAGTTCTTC. Amino acids: CASSPGQGMYNEQFF.